This entry lists 10 T cell receptor beta chains sequenced from one sample in a study of neurological immune-mediated disorders (dated by TCRdb to between 2018 and 2020). The library was obtained by 5' RACE. This sample was sequenced with an Illumina HiSeq 2500. In TCRdb, the public reads were trimmed at Q25 with fastp and aligned with MiXCR, with productive beta chains retained. A single entry per CDR3 protein holds the most common genes and DNA from its merged rows. The sample table shows more than 75,000 distinct CDR3 sequences, and 4% to 6% are seen once. The ten largest clonotypes hold around 2.2% of the sample. The sequenced material came from PBMCs. The source is a woman between 25 and 40 years old with multiple sclerosis.

With respect to this clonotype: The junction and the germline gene differ at one end; a read error may be behind it. This sequence joins TRBV15 and TRBJ1-6, with no clear D. Germline V gene sequence: CDR1 LNHNV, CDR2 YYDKDF (reference sequence). There are 13 residues in the CDR3. The CDR3 is CATSVMGNSTLNF. The CDR3 DNA sequence: TGTGCCACCAGTGTGATGGGCAATTCAACCCTCAACTTT.

About this clonotype: With a much larger clone just one base away, this may be a read error. The V gene is TRBV12-3 or TRBV12-4, the J gene TRBJ2-3; unclear D gene. The CDR3 is 16 amino acids. V lost 4 bases to trimming and J lost 2 bases, with 16 bases between them. The CDR3 region has the DNA TGTGCCAGCAGTTCTCACCGGGCCACAAACACAGATACGCAGTATTTT. Translated: CASSSHRATNTDTQYF.

Only a few counts were recorded for this clonotype. The V call is TRBV20-1, the J call TRBJ1-1; TRBD1 matches 7 bases. This CDR3 spans 17 amino acids. V dropped 1 base and J dropped 4; count of bases not matched to a gene: 15. The germline CDR1 and CDR2 sequences are DFQATT and SNEGSKA (reference sequence). In nucleotides, the CDR3 is TGCAGTGCTAGAGTAATAGGGAGGGGGCAGGGTGGCACTGAAGCTTTCTTT. It codes for CSARVIGRGQGGTEAFF.

This clonotype showed up many times. The gene calls are TRBV12-3 or TRBV12-4 and TRBJ2-7, with 9 bases matching TRBD1. The V gene end was trimmed by 4 bases and the J gene end by 6 bases; junction bases not matched to a gene: 7. This CDR3 is built from 14 residues. CDR3 sequence (DNA): TGTGCCAGCAGTTGGGGGACAGGGATACGCGAGCAGTACTTC. The encoded protein is CASSWGTGIREQYF.

This clonotype was seen repeatedly, ten times or more. The chain is built from TRBV20-1 and TRBJ2-7; unclear D gene. Trimming pared 8 bases from V and 0 bases from J, leaving 23 bases between. The V gene's germline CDR1 is DFQATT and CDR2 SNEGSKA (reference sequence). This CDR3 region has 16 residues. CDR3 sequence (DNA): TGCAGTTCCAAGACGGCGGAAGAATTAAGCTCCTACGAGCAGTACTTC. Protein: CSSKTAEELSSYEQYF.

This clonotype showed up many times. V usage is TRBV3-1 and J usage is TRBJ1-6; D unclear. Trimming left V 4 bases short and J 7 bases short, with 8 bases between. Germline V gives CDR1 LGHDT, CDR2 YNNKEL (reference sequence). The CDR3 is 13 residues long. Here the CDR3 reads CASSLHGNSPLHF. CDR3 DNA: TGTGCCAGCAGCCTACACGGGAATTCACCCCTCCACTTT.

This clonotype showed up many times. This chain connects TRBV5-1 to TRBJ2-7; maybe TRBD2 (8 bases). The CDR3 is made up of 16 amino acids. The V and J ends lost 5 bases and 2 bases respectively, with 20 bases between them. Germline CDR1 and CDR2: SGHRS and YFSETQ. CDR3 protein: CASRNSGTAVPYEQYV. The CDR3 bases are TGCGCCAGCAGGAATAGCGGGACAGCCGTACCCTACGAGCAGTACGTC.

This clonotype was observed many times. The genes are TRBV12-5 and TRBJ2-7, with D uncertain. Germline CDR1 is LGHNT and CDR2 is FRNRAP. The CDR3 is 12 residues long. Trimming removed 2 bases at V and 6 bases at J, with 8 bases between. The CDR3 nucleotides read TGTGCTAGTGGTTTGTGGATGACCGAGCAGTACTTC. Translated, it gives CASGLWMTEQYF.

This clonotype has a handful of counts. This may stem from a read error, because a much larger clone lies one nucleotide away. This sequence joins TRBV5-1 and TRBJ2-3; 7 bases map to TRBD1. V was clipped by 2 bases and J by 9 bases; unmatched bases: 9. Germline V CDR1 and CDR2: SGHRS, YFSETQ. The CDR3 length is 14 residues. The CDR3 sequence is CASSLLKGAKTQYF. CDR3 nucleotides: TGCGCCAGCAGCTTATTAAAGGGGGCGAAGACGCAGTATTTT.

The table lists this clonotype with many counts. The CDR3 region has the DNA TGCGCCAGCAGCGGGACCTACAGGGTGGGTCTTAGGACTGAAGCTTTCTTT. Amino acid sequence: CASSGTYRVGLRTEAFF. The chain employs TRBV5-1 and TRBJ1-1; D might be TRBD1 (6 bases). Trimming cost V 4 bases and J 5 bases, with 24 bases left between them. The germline gives CDR1 SGHRS, CDR2 YFSETQ. The CDR3 has 17 amino acids.